The present T cell receptor (beta chain) was sequenced within a study of CD4 T cells in relation to SARS-CoV-2 and coronaviruses. Overall study: Convalescent patients had median age 38.5 years, range about 21 to 72. Convalescent patients were fewer than ten males and a few females; two were Hispanic.

General observations from the study: Compared with monoreactive clones, crossreactive clones showed significantly weaker SARS-CoV-2 expansion.

Data came from immunoSEQ multiplex PCR; TCRdb stores just in-frame clones and leaves some out. The sample comprises around 37,000 clones, approximately 83% of which are singletons, and 3.1% rests with the top ten. Worth noting for this clone: Its matching antigen is unknown.

The CDR3 sequence is 14 residues long. CDR1 KGHSH and CDR2 LQKENI come from the germline V gene. V was shortened by 1 base and J by 2 bases, with 8 bases between the two germline ends. This chain links TRBV18 with TRBJ1-2, with no clear D. The sample comprised memory CD4+ T cells from PBMCs. The source is an adult with COVID-19. CDR3 DNA: TGTGCCAGCTCACCACGGAATTCCAACTATGGCTACACCTTC. This encodes CASSPRNSNYGYTF. Using reference TRBV18 and TRBJ1-2 for the parts outside the CDR3, the full variable domain is NAGVMQNPRHLVRRRGQEARLRCSPMKGHSHVYWYRQLPEEGLKFMVYLQKENIIDESGMPKERFSAEFPKEGPSILRIQQVVRGDSAAYFCASSPRNSNYGYTFGSGTRLTVV.